Listed below are T cell receptor beta chains from one sample, sequenced in a study of neurological immune-mediated disorders. One entry per CDR3 protein, called by TCRdb with MiXCR from the 5' RACE reads. This sample has about 62,000 distinct CDR3 sequences, with about 4% found just once. Sequenced material: PBMCs. The receptors shown here come from a woman in her forties or fifties with multiple sclerosis. CDR3s include the opening cysteine and the closing phenylalanine or tryptophan. The order of the fields is clone size, D gene, V gene, J gene, CDR3 protein, CDR3 DNA. The D gene is left open where the match is weak. Size values are once, few and many counts, or a class for expanded clones, and some rows have none.

>many|-|TRBV29-1|TRBJ2-7
CSARGNRGTYEQYF
TGCAGCGCCCGGGGGAACAGGGGAACGTACGAGCAGTACTTC
>many|-|TRBV11-3|TRBJ2-1
CASSNAERAWRDEQFF
TGTGCCAGCAGCAACGCGGAGCGAGCATGGCGGGATGAGCAGTTCTTC
>many|-|TRBV7-2|TRBJ2-1
CASSLGAGAPYEQFF
TGTGCCAGCAGCTTAGGGGCAGGGGCCCCCTATGAGCAGTTCTTC
>many|TRBD2|TRBV4-2|TRBJ2-1
CASSQQVAGGDNEQFF
TGTGCCAGCAGCCAACAAGTAGCGGGAGGGGACAATGAGCAGTTCTTC
>-|-|TRBV5-1|TRBJ2-3
CASSLASTRGIKGQYF
TGCGCCAGCAGCTTGGCCTCGACTAGAGGGATTAAAGGACAGTATTTT
>-|-|TRBV18|TRBJ1-2
CASSPPAGPYYGYTF
TGTGCCAGCTCACCACCGGCAGGGCCTTACTATGGCTACACCTTC
>many|-|TRBV12-3/TRBV12-4|TRBJ1-5
CASSTTGIDQPQHF
TGTGCCAGCAGTACTACAGGGATCGATCAGCCCCAGCATTTT
>many|-|TRBV7-9|TRBJ2-1
CASTLRSQEHEQFF
TGTGCCAGCACCCTGAGGTCACAGGAGCATGAGCAGTTCTTC
>many|-|TRBV7-9|TRBJ2-7
CASRFDSYEQYF
TGTGCCAGCAGGTTTGACTCCTACGAGCAGTACTTC
>many|TRBD1|TRBV6-2/TRBV6-3|TRBJ2-7
CASSDGQGYEQYF
TGTGCCAGCAGTGACGGACAGGGTTACGAGCAGTACTTC
>many|-|TRBV7-2|TRBJ2-5
CASSFLGTRPSLQETQYF
TGTGCCAGCAGCTTCCTGGGAACTAGGCCTTCCCTCCAAGAGACCCAGTACTTC
>few|TRBD1|TRBV19|TRBJ2-1
CASSQDRGNEQFF
TGTGCCAGTAGCCAAGACAGGGGCAATGAGCAGTTCTTC
>many|TRBD2|TRBV29-1|TRBJ2-7
CSVPRAGTSGWSSYEQYF
TGCAGCGTCCCTCGGGCCGGTACTAGCGGGTGGAGCTCCTACGAGCAGTACTTC
>many|-|TRBV7-2|TRBJ1-6
CASSLEAENSPLHF
TGTGCCAGCAGCTTAGAGGCAGAAAATTCACCCCTCCACTTT
>many|-|TRBV6-2/TRBV6-3|TRBJ1-2
CASSPRANYGYTF
TGTGCCAGCAGCCCCAGGGCTAACTATGGCTACACCTTC
>many|-|TRBV20-1|TRBJ2-4
CSATRGGGQNIQYF
TGCAGTGCTACCCGTGGGGGGGGCCAAAACATTCAGTACTTC